The entry below describes one T cell receptor (beta chain). Its antigen is unknown. Repertoires were generated with immunoSEQ multiplex PCR, while TCRdb's copy carries only in-frame clones and drops some. The profile shows 45,000 to 55,000 clones, less than 90% of them singletons. The data stem from a study of radiotherapy plus CTLA-4 blockade in lung cancer. Study-wide points: The study found tumor-derived TCR clones expanded in blood after radiotherapy plus ipilimumab.

J lost 2 bases, V lost 3 bases, and 5 bases had no gene match. This CDR3 comprises 15 residues. CDR1 and CDR2 (germline): SEHNR, FQNEAQ (reference sequence). Ipilimumab CTLA-4 blockade and focal radiation were given to patients with chemo-refractory metastatic non-small-cell lung cancer. The chain couples TRBV7-9 to TRBJ1-2; 8 positions agree with TRBD1. The input for sequencing was peripheral blood, taken from a patient treated with radiotherapy plus ipilimumab. The receptor's source is a human donor with non-small cell lung cancer that progressed on radiotherapy plus ipilimumab. Some clones in this sample may be carry-over from other donors' samples. In DNA form, the CDR3 reads TGTGCCAGCAGCTTCGACAGGGGTTCGAACTATGGCTACACCTTC. Its protein product is CASSFDRGSNYGYTF.